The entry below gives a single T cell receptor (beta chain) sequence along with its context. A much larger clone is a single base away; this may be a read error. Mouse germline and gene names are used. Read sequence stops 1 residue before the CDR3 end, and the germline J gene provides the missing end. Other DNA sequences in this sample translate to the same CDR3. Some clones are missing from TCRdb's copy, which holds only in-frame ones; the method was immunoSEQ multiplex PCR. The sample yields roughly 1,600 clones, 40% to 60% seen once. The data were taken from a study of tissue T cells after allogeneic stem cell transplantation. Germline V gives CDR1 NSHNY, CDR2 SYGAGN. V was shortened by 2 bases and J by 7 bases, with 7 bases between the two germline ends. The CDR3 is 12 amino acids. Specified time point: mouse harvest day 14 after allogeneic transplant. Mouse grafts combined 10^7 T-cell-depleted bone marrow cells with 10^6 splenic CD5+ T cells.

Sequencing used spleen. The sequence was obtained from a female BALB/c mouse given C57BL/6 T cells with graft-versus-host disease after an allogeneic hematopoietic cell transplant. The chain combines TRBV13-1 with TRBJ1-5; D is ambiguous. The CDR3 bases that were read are TGTGCCAGCAGTGAGAAGGGTCAGGCTCCGCTT. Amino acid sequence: CASSEKGQAPL. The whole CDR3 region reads CASSEKGQAPLF.